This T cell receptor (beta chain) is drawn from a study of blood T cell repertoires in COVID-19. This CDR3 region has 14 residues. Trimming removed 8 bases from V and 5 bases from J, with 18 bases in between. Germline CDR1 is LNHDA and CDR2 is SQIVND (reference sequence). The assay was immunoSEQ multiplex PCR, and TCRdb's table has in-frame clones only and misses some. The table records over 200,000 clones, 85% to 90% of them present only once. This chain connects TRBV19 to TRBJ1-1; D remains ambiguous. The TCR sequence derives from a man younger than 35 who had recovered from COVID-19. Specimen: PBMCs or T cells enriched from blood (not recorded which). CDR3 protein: CASLQRTGGTEAFF. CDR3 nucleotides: TGTGCCAGTCTACAGAGGACGGGAGGGACTGAAGCTTTCTTT.